This is a list of T cell receptor beta chains from one sample in a study of shared clonotypes between healthy human individuals. Profiled with immunoSEQ multiplex PCR; TCRdb holds only in-frame clones, not every one. Here the sample spans some 1,400,000 clones, around 97% being singletons. Material: naive CD4+ T cells sorted from blood. The receptors were gathered from a man under 40 in good health. CDR3s include the opening cysteine and the closing phenylalanine or tryptophan. The order of the fields is J gene, D gene, V gene, clone size, CDR3 protein, CDR3 DNA. The D gene is left open where the match is weak. Size is omitted from some rows. Given values are once, few, many or a class for expanded clones.

TRBJ1-4	.	TRBV7-9	.	CASSLWGRKISNEKLFF	TGTGCCAGCAGCTTATGGGGCCGGAAGATAAGTAATGAAAAACTGTTTTTT
TRBJ2-7	TRBD2	TRBV29-1	.	CSAGTSDYEQYF	TGCAGCGCCGGGACTAGCGACTACGAGCAGTACTTC
TRBJ2-3	TRBD1	TRBV6-1	.	CASSEDRVADTQYF	TGTGCCAGCAGTGAGGACAGGGTTGCAGATACGCAGTATTTT
TRBJ2-2	TRBD2	TRBV18	.	CASSLQGRLAGFTGELFF	TGTGCCAGCTCGCTACAGGGGCGTCTAGCGGGATTCACCGGGGAGCTGTTTTTT
TRBJ1-2	.	TRBV6-1	.	CASSEAAPIGYTF	TGTGCCAGCAGCGAGGCGGCGCCGATTGGCTACACCTTC
TRBJ2-1	TRBD2	TRBV7-9	once	CASSPLAGDTLHNEQFF	TGTGCCAGCAGCCCTTTAGCGGGAGACACCCTACACAATGAGCAGTTCTTC
TRBJ1-1	.	TRBV7-9	.	CASSPRPNTEAFF	TGTGCCAGCAGCCCCCGTCCGAACACTGAAGCTTTCTTT
TRBJ2-5	.	TRBV5-4	.	CASSPKDRPETQYF	TGTGCCAGCAGCCCCAAGGACCGCCCGGAGACCCAGTACTTC
TRBJ2-5	TRBD2	TRBV29-1	.	CSVAGGVKETQYF	TGCAGCGTTGCGGGGGGAGTAAAGGAGACCCAGTACTTC
TRBJ2-2	.	TRBV5-6	once	CASSFGLTGELFF	TGTGCCAGCAGCTTCGGACTAACCGGGGAGCTGTTTTTT
TRBJ1-3	.	TRBV5-1	few	CASSPGGVGGNTIYF	TGCGCCAGCAGCCCCGGAGGGGTGGGAGGAAACACCATATATTTT
TRBJ1-5	.	TRBV6-5	.	CASSPGGTRHQPQHF	TGTGCCAGCAGTCCGGGAGGTACGCGGCATCAGCCCCAGCATTTT
TRBJ2-2	.	TRBV14	once	CASSHQQGLLTDDTGELFF	TGTGCCAGCAGCCACCAACAGGGTTTGCTGACGGATGACACCGGGGAGCTGTTTTTT
TRBJ1-1	.	TRBV27	.	CASRGAGTDSTEAFF	TGTGCCAGCAGGGGGGCGGGGACCGACTCCACTGAAGCTTTCTTT
TRBJ2-7	.	TRBV11-2	.	CASSPSYEQYF	TGTGCCAGCAGCCCCTCCTACGAGCAGTACTTC
TRBJ1-3	TRBD1	TRBV29-1	.	CSVDSGGGNTIYF	TGCAGCGTTGATTCAGGGGGCGGAAACACCATATATTTT
TRBJ2-7	TRBD2	TRBV19	once	CASSILGGSLVNEQYF	TGTGCCAGTAGTATCTTGGGCGGGAGTTTAGTCAACGAGCAGTACTTC
TRBJ1-3	.	TRBV10-3	.	CAISDFVESGNTIYF	TGTGCCATCAGTGACTTCGTGGAATCTGGAAACACCATATATTTT
TRBJ2-1	.	TRBV4-3	once	CASSQGPWNEQFF	TGCGCCAGCAGCCAGGGGCCATGGAATGAGCAGTTCTTC
TRBJ1-1	.	TRBV25-1	once	CASSELSGTEAFF	TGTGCCAGCAGTGAATTATCGGGAACTGAAGCTTTCTTT
TRBJ2-3	.	TRBV18	once	CASSPLGVVTDTQYF	TGTGCCAGCTCACCACTGGGGGTAGTCACAGATACGCAGTATTTT
TRBJ2-7	TRBD1	TRBV19	once	CASSTRDRGSRTYEQYF	TGTGCCAGTAGTACCCGGGACAGGGGTTCGAGGACCTACGAGCAGTACTTC
TRBJ2-3	TRBD2	TRBV6-1	.	CASKYREVNGDTQYF	TGTGCCAGCAAATATCGGGAGGTAAATGGAGATACGCAGTATTTT
TRBJ2-4	TRBD1	TRBV15	.	CATSRTGSAAKNIQYF	TGTGCCACCAGCAGGACAGGGTCCGCGGCCAAAAACATTCAGTACTTC
TRBJ2-1	.	TRBV18	.	CASSPNIRDPINNEQFF	TGTGCCAGCTCACCTAATATCCGGGACCCAATAAACAATGAGCAGTTCTTC
TRBJ2-3	.	TRBV27	.	CASSFGGSGQYF	TGTGCCAGCAGCTTTGGGGGATCGGGGCAGTATTTT
TRBJ1-4	.	TRBV5-5	.	CASSLAGAGATNEKLFF	TGTGCCAGCAGCTTGGCCGGGGCTGGAGCAACTAATGAAAAACTGTTTTTT
TRBJ2-3	.	TRBV9	.	CASSVFGASTDTQYF	TGTGCCAGCAGCGTATTTGGCGCAAGCACAGATACGCAGTATTTT
TRBJ2-7	.	TRBV6-1	.	CASSGHGYEQYF	TGTGCCAGCAGTGGGCATGGGTACGAGCAGTACTTC
TRBJ2-5	TRBD2	TRBV11-2	.	CASSLVVGGPGETQYF	TGTGCCAGCAGCTTAGTGGTGGGAGGGCCCGGTGAGACCCAGTACTTC
TRBJ1-2	.	TRBV10-3	.	CAISESYGNYGYTF	TGTGCCATCAGTGAGTCATACGGAAACTATGGCTACACCTTC
TRBJ2-2	.	TRBV19	.	CASREWTAETGELFF	TGTGCCAGTAGGGAATGGACAGCCGAGACCGGGGAGCTGTTTTTT
TRBJ2-3	.	TRBV9	.	CASSVGGSDTDTQYF	TGTGCCAGCAGCGTAGGGGGGTCCGACACAGATACGCAGTATTTT
TRBJ2-3	TRBD2	TRBV18	.	CASSQRTTGLAGGVDTQYF	TGTGCCAGCTCACAAAGGACAACGGGACTAGCGGGAGGAGTAGATACGCAGTATTTT
TRBJ1-5	.	TRBV21-1	.	CASSSLSDSRTFQNQPQHF	TGTGCCAGCAGCTCCCTCAGCGACTCCAGAACCTTCCAAAATCAGCCCCAGCATTTT
TRBJ2-7	TRBD2	TRBV9	.	CASSVRRVAGTYEQYF	TGTGCCAGCAGCGTCCGCCGGGTAGCGGGAACCTACGAGCAGTACTTC
TRBJ2-7	.	TRBV27	once	CASSPLGRLEQYF	TGTGCCAGCAGTCCCCTAGGAAGGCTCGAGCAGTACTTC
TRBJ2-2	.	TRBV6-6	.	CASSYTGLAPGELFF	TGTGCCAGCAGTTACACCGGACTGGCCCCCGGGGAGCTGTTTTTT
TRBJ2-2	TRBD2	TRBV18	.	CASSETGGIAGELFF	TGTGCCAGCTCCGAAACGGGGGGGATCGCCGGGGAGCTGTTTTTT
TRBJ2-5	TRBD2	TRBV5-5	once	CASSSGVAGYQETQYF	TGTGCCAGCAGCTCTGGGGTAGCGGGGTACCAAGAGACCCAGTACTTC
TRBJ2-3	.	TRBV19	.	CASSILGDTQYF	TGTGCCAGTAGTATCCTTGGGGACACGCAGTATTTT
TRBJ2-3	.	TRBV5-4	once	CASSSIANTQYF	TGTGCCAGCAGCTCAATAGCGAATACGCAGTATTTT
TRBJ2-3	TRBD1	TRBV5-1	.	CASSPGQARIDTQYF	TGCGCCAGCAGCCCGGGACAGGCGAGAATAGATACGCAGTATTTT
TRBJ1-1	TRBD1	TRBV27	.	CASSLTRMWDSGQNTEAFF	TGTGCCAGCAGTTTAACCCGGATGTGGGACAGCGGACAGAACACTGAAGCTTTCTTT
TRBJ2-1	.	TRBV5-1	.	CASSRTKDNEQFF	TGCGCCAGCAGCAGGACCAAAGACAATGAGCAGTTCTTC
TRBJ2-3	.	TRBV28	.	CASREPGPLNTQYF	TGTGCCAGCAGGGAACCGGGACCCCTTAATACGCAGTATTTT
TRBJ1-4	TRBD1	TRBV25-1	.	CASSSGGGGKLFF	TGTGCCAGCAGTTCAGGGGGCGGGGGAAAACTGTTTTTT
TRBJ2-1	.	TRBV14	once	CASSQAWTSSYNEQFF	TGTGCCAGCAGCCAGGCGTGGACGAGCTCCTACAATGAGCAGTTCTTC
TRBJ1-2	TRBD1	TRBV25-1	.	CASSELGQGFYGYTF	TGTGCCAGCAGTGAATTAGGACAGGGCTTCTATGGCTACACCTTC
TRBJ1-3	.	TRBV30	once	CAWSVNPFSGNTIYF	TGTGCCTGGAGTGTCAATCCCTTCTCTGGAAACACCATATATTTT
TRBJ2-5	.	TRBV5-4	.	CASGGGGGRQTQYF	TGTGCCAGCGGGGGGGGCGGTGGGAGACAGACCCAGTACTTC
TRBJ2-6	.	TRBV25-1	.	CASSGRAGQNVLTF	TGTGCCAGCAGTGGGAGGGCAGGGCAAAACGTCCTGACTTTC
TRBJ1-1	.	TRBV5-1	.	CASSPGTIRNTEAFF	TGCGCCAGCAGCCCCGGGACGATACGGAACACTGAAGCTTTCTTT
TRBJ1-1	.	TRBV5-4	.	CASSLGRQENTEAFF	TGTGCCAGCAGCTTGGGCCGTCAAGAGAACACTGAAGCTTTCTTT
TRBJ2-3	.	TRBV28	.	CASSFVRAGGTDTQYF	TGTGCCAGCAGTTTCGTGAGGGCTGGTGGCACAGATACGCAGTATTTT
TRBJ1-2	TRBD1	TRBV6-5	.	CASRGQARNYGYTF	TGTGCCAGCAGGGGACAGGCCCGTAACTATGGCTACACCTTC
TRBJ2-3	TRBD1	TRBV6-1	.	CASSEGGGPRTHTQYF	TGTGCCAGCAGTGAAGGAGGGGGCCCTAGAACTCATACGCAGTATTTT